These 19 T cell receptor beta chains came from one sample sequenced in a study of blood T cell repertoires in COVID-19 (dated by TCRdb to the early 2020s). The library came from the immunoSEQ multiplex PCR assay. TCRdb re-hosts the immuneACCESS table, in-frame sequences only. Its copies lack some clones; in the studies checked, an unresolved V gene accounts for under half of them, and the cause for the rest is not known. For this sample there are roughly 240,000 clones; 82% appear just once. The biggest ten clones account for around 4.7% of the sample. The sample was peripheral blood. Receptors were obtained from a woman in her seventies with acute or convalescent COVID-19.

The chain carries TRBV9 and TRBJ2-2; D not certain. From germline, CDR1 is SGDLS and CDR2 YYNGEE. V shed 0 bases and J shed 3 bases, with 6 bases lying between them. The CDR3 has 14 amino acids. The CDR3 loop is CASSVDSYTGELFF. The CDR3 region has the DNA TGTGCCAGCAGCGTAGACAGTTACACCGGGGAGCTGTTTTTT.

The J gene is TRBJ2-2, the V gene TRBV2; TRBD2 aligns across 7 bases. This CDR3 comprises 13 residues. The germline CDR1 and CDR2 sequences are SNHLY and FYNNEI. V shed 7 bases, J shed 8 bases, and the junction held 7 bases outside the gene matches. The CDR3, as DNA: TGTGCCAGCAACGAGCGGGGCGGAGGGGAGCTGTTTTTT. Its protein product is CASNERGGGELFF. Full variable domain (missing parts from reference TRBV2 and TRBJ2-2): EPEVTQTPSHQVTQMGQEVILRCVPISNHLYFYWYRQILGQKVEFLVSFYNNEISEKSEIFDDQFSVERPDGSNFTLKIRSTKLEDSAMYFCASNERGGGELFFGEGSRLTVL.

This rearrangement joins TRBV19 to TRBJ2-3, with TRBD1 identical over 8 bases. Germline assignment: CDR1 LNHDA and CDR2 SQIVND (reference sequence). The CDR3 has 14 amino acids. With 4 bases clipped from V and 0 bases from J, the junction kept 0 bases outside the gene matches. The CDR3 nucleotides read TGTGCCAGTAGTAACAGGGGGAGCACAGATACGCAGTATTTT. Protein product: CASSNRGSTDTQYF.

The chain recombines TRBV5-1 with TRBJ2-7; D call uncertain. The V gene's germline CDR1 is SGHRS and CDR2 YFSETQ. The CDR3 sequence is 12 residues long. The V end lost 4 bases, the J end lost 4 bases, and 9 bases lay between the germline ends. The CDR3 DNA reads as TGCGCCAGCAGCCGAGACAATTACGAGCAGTACTTC. Translation gives CASSRDNYEQYF.

This clone was picked up a small number of times. The chain employs TRBV6-2 or TRBV6-3 and TRBJ1-5, with D uncertain. Deletions cut 2 bases from V and 7 bases from J, with 6 bases between. CDR3 size: 12 residues. CDR1 and CDR2 (germline): MNHEY, SVGEGT. CDR3 coding DNA: TGTGCCAGCAGTTACGAGGAGCAGCCCCAGCATTTT. Amino acid sequence: CASSYEEQPQHF.

This clone was detected a few times. CDR3 nucleotides: TGTGCCAGCAGCTTTGGGACAGTCCAAAGCGGGTATGGCTACACCTTC. Its translation is CASSFGTVQSGYGYTF. The chain recombines TRBV7-2 with TRBJ1-2; 7 nucleotides match TRBD1. The junction had 12 bases not matched to a gene; V was cut back by 3 bases and J by 5 bases. Germline V gene sequence: CDR1 SGHTA, CDR2 FQGNSA. The length of the CDR3 is 16 residues.

The chain links TRBV28 to TRBJ2-5; no clear D. There are 13 residues in the CDR3. V was clipped by 3 bases and J by 5 bases, with 10 bases between them. CDR1 is MDHEN, CDR2 SYDVKM, per germline. For the CDR3, the DNA is TGTGCCAGCAGTTTGGGCTACCTGGAGACCCAGTACTTC. Amino acids: CASSLGYLETQYF.

The V call is TRBV19, the J call TRBJ2-1; perhaps TRBD2 as D (7 bases). From germline, CDR1 is LNHDA and CDR2 SQIVND (reference sequence). The CDR3 spans 15 residues. Trimming took off 0 bases at V and 8 bases at J, with 14 bases between the two ends. DNA for the CDR3: TGTGCCAGTAGTATAGATCTGGGGGGGGCAGATGAGCAGTTCTTC. Amino acid sequence: CASSIDLGGADEQFF.

V is TRBV6-1 and J is TRBJ2-3; 8 bases are a match to TRBD2. Losses at the gene ends were 4 bases for V and 1 base for J; bases not matched to a gene: 7. This CDR3 spans 16 amino acids. The V gene's germline CDR1 is MNHNS and CDR2 SASEGT. The CDR3 reads CASSGPLAAGTDTQYF. CDR3 DNA sequence: TGTGCCAGCAGTGGACCACTAGCGGCCGGCACAGATACGCAGTATTTT.

The chain couples TRBV6-1 to TRBJ1-1, with D unresolved. This CDR3 has 14 amino acids. Trimming shortened V by 2 bases and J by 8 bases, and 15 bases separated the two germline ends. Germline assignment: CDR1 MNHNS and CDR2 SASEGT. The CDR3 region is CASSELASTQEAFF. For the CDR3, the DNA is TGTGCCAGCAGTGAATTAGCTTCTACTCAAGAAGCTTTCTTT.

The rearrangement uses TRBV14 and TRBJ1-4; D might be TRBD1 (6 bases). The V gene's germline CDR1 is SGHDN and CDR2 FVKESK. The CDR3 spans 17 residues. The V gene lost 0 bases and the J gene lost 7 bases, with 18 bases spanning the gap. In DNA form, the CDR3 reads TGTGCCAGCAGCCAAGAGACCGCGGGGGGCTTTCGTGAAAAACTGTTTTTT. This gives the protein CASSQETAGGFREKLFF.

There are many counts of this clone. V is TRBV19 and J is TRBJ1-5, with no clear D. Germline lookup yields CDR1 LNHDA and CDR2 SQIVND (reference sequence). The V gene lost 7 bases and the J gene lost 0 bases, with 10 bases spanning the gap. This CDR3 is built from 14 residues. CDR3 sequence reads: CASTTAYSNQPQHF. In DNA, the CDR3 is TGTGCCAGTACTACAGCTTATAGCAATCAGCCCCAGCATTTT.

This chain joins TRBV30 and TRBJ1-1; D is perhaps TRBD1 (6 bases). The CDR3 is 15 residues long. The ends were cut back, 3 bases at V and 5 bases at J, with 19 bases in the middle. CDR1 GTSNPN and CDR2 SVGIG come from the germline V gene (reference sequence). The CDR3 reads CAWRGTRGLWTEAFF. The DNA of the CDR3 is TGTGCCTGGAGGGGGACAAGGGGGTTGTGGACTGAAGCTTTCTTT. Full variable domain (remainder filled in from reference TRBV30 and TRBJ1-1): SQTIHQWPATLVQPVGSPLSLECTVEGTSNPNLYWYRQAAGRGLQLLFYSVGIGQISSEVPQNLSASRPQDRQFILSSKKLLLSDSGFYLCAWRGTRGLWTEAFFGQGTRLTVV.

The rearrangement links TRBV28 to TRBJ1-2, with 8 bases lining up with TRBD1. Germline V lookup: CDR1 MDHEN, CDR2 SYDVKM. CDR3 size: 14 residues. V gave up 3 bases and J gave up 8 bases; unmatched junction bases: 8. This CDR3 is CASSLAGGFWGYTF. Here the CDR3 DNA reads TGTGCCAGCAGTTTGGCAGGGGGCTTTTGGGGCTACACCTTC.

The chain joins TRBV7-2 to TRBJ1-1, with D perhaps TRBD1 (6 bases). The V gene's germline CDR1 is SGHTA and CDR2 FQGNSA. The V end lost 5 bases, the J end lost 0 bases, and 10 bases lay between the germline ends. The CDR3 is made up of 14 amino acids. Written as DNA, the CDR3 is TGTGCCAGCAGCCTACAGGGAATGAACACTGAAGCTTTCTTT. This codes for CASSLQGMNTEAFF.

This sequence joins TRBV5-5 and TRBJ1-5, with 10 bases lining up with TRBD1. V lost 1 base and J lost 4; bases outside the gene matches: 5. There are 16 residues in the CDR3. The V gene's germline CDR1 is SGHKS and CDR2 YYEKEE (reference sequence). The CDR3 DNA reads TGTGCCAGCAGCTTGCAGCCGGGACAGGGGAATCAGCCCCAGCATTTT. Translating gives CASSLQPGQGNQPQHF.

This clone has more than one count but fewer than ten. This chain connects TRBV6-5 to TRBJ1-4, with D possibly TRBD1 on 6 matching bases. This CDR3 has 14 residues. The germline V gene encodes CDR1 MNHEY and CDR2 SVGAGI. Trimming stripped 6 bases from V and 5 bases from J, with 13 bases between. CDR3 sequence: CASRAQGLNEKLFF. The CDR3 coding sequence is TGTGCCAGCAGAGCACAGGGATTAAATGAAAAACTGTTTTTT.

This clone was seen repeatedly, ten times or more. The chain has TRBV30 and TRBJ2-7; the match to TRBD2 covers 10 bases. The V gene's germline CDR1 is GTSNPN and CDR2 SVGIG (reference sequence). This CDR3 is built from 18 residues. J gave up 1 base and V 0 bases, and 12 bases lay outside the gene matches. Written as DNA, the CDR3 is TGTGCCTGGAGTGTACCGTGGGTTAGCGGGGGGAAATCCTACGAGCAGTACTTC. Amino acids: CAWSVPWVSGGKSYEQYF.

The chain couples TRBV7-2 to TRBJ2-4, with D possibly TRBD2 on 6 matching bases. Trimming shortened V by 6 bases and J by 7 bases, and 13 bases separated the two germline ends. Looked up from germline, CDR1 is SGHTA and CDR2 is FQGNSA. This CDR3 contains 13 residues. The CDR3 sequence is CASRTRTNNIQYF. As DNA, the CDR3 is TGTGCCAGCAGGACCCGGACTAATAACATTCAGTACTTC.